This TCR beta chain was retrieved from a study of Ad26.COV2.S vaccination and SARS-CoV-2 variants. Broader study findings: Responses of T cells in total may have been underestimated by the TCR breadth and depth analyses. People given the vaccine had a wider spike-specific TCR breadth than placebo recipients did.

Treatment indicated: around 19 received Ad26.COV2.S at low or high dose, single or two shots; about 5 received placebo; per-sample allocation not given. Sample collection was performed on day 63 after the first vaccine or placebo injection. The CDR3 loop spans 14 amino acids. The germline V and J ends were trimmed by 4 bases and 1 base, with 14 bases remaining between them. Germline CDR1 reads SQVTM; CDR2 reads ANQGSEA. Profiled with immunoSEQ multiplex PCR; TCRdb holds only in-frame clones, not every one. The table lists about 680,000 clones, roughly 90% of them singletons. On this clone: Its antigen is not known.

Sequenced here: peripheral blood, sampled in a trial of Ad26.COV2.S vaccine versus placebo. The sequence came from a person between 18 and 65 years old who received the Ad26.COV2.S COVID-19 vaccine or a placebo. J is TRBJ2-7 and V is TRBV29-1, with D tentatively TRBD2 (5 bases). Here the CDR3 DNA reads TGCAGCGTTGTGGAACCGGAGGAGTCCTACGAGCAGTACTTC. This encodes CSVVEPEESYEQYF.